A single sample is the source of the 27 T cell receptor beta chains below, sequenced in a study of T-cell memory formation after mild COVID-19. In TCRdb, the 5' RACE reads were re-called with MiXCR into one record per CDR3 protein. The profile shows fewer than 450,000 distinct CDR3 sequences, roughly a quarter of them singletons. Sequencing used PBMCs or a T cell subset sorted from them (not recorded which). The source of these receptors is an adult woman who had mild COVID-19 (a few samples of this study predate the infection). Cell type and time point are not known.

CDR3 sequence: CASSDREMGISEQYF. In nucleotides, the CDR3 is TGCGCCAGCAGCGACAGGGAAATGGGAATAAGCGAGCAGTACTTC. This chain uses TRBV5-1 with TRBJ2-7; 7 positions match TRBD1. CDR1 and CDR2 (germline): SGHRS, YFSETQ. J gave up 6 bases and V 4 bases, and 13 bases lay outside the gene matches. The CDR3 runs 15 residues.

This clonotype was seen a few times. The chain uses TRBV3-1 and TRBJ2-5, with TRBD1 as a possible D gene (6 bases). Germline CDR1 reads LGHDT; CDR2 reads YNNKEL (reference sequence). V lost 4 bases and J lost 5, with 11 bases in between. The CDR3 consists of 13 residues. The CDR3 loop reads CASSRNQGETQYF. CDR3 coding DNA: TGTGCCAGCAGCCGAAATCAGGGGGAGACCCAGTACTTC.

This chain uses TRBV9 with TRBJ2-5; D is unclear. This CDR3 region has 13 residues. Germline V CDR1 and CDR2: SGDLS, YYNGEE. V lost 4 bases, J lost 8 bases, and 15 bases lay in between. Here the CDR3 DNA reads TGTGCCAGCAGCCCCCACAGTGAGGCAACCCAGTACTTC. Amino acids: CASSPHSEATQYF.

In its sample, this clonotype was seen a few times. The DNA of the CDR3 is TGTGCCAGTGCGGACAGGTCAACCTACGAGCAGTACTTC. Translating gives CASADRSTYEQYF. J is TRBJ2-7 and V is TRBV7-9; 7 bases are a match to TRBD1. Germline trimming cut 9 bases from V and 2 bases from J; bases unmatched to any gene: 7. The length of the CDR3 is 13 residues. Germline loops: CDR1 SEHNR, CDR2 FQNEAQ (reference sequence).

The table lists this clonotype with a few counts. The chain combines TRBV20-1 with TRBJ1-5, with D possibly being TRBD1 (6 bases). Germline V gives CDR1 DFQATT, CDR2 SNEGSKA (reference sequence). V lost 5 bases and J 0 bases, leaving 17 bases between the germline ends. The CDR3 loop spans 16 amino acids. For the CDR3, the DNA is TGCAGTGCTCGAACAGGGACTTGGGATAGCAATCAGCCCCAGCATTTT. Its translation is CSARTGTWDSNQPQHF.

Here the CDR3 DNA reads TGTGCCAGCAGCCGACTACAGGGGCGCACTGAAGCTTTCTTT. This translates into CASSRLQGRTEAFF. The chain is built from TRBV6-5 and TRBJ1-1; TRBD1 matches 7 bases. The CDR3 has 14 residues. In germline, CDR1 is MNHEY, CDR2 SVGAGI. Trimming removed 6 bases from V and 4 bases from J; junction bases left unmatched: 8.

The CDR3 spells CASSPFFKALSTDTQYF. CDR3 sequence (DNA): TGTGCCAGCAGCCCATTTTTCAAAGCGCTTAGCACAGATACGCAGTATTTT. V is TRBV7-8 and J is TRBJ2-3; D remains unclear. Trimming shortened V by 5 bases and J by 0 bases, and 18 bases separated the two germline ends. The CDR3 contains 17 residues. CDR1 is SGHVS, CDR2 FQNEAQ, per germline.

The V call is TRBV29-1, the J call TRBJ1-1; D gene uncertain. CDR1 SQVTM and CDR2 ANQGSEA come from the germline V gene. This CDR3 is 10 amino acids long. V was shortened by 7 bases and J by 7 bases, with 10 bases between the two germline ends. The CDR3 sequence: CSGGDIEAFF. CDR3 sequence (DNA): TGCAGCGGCGGCGATATTGAAGCTTTCTTT.

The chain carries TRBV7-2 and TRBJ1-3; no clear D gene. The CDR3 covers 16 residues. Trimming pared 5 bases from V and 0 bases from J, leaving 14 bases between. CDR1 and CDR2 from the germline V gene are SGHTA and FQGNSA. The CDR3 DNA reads TGTGCCAGCAGCCCCGACACATTATACTCTGGAAACACCATATATTTT. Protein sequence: CASSPDTLYSGNTIYF.

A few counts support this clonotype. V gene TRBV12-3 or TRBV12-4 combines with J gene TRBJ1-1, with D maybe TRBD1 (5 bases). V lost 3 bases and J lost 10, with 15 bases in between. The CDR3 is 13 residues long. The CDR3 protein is CASSLAWQGGAFF. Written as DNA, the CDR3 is TGTGCCAGCAGTTTGGCGTGGCAGGGCGGAGCTTTCTTT.

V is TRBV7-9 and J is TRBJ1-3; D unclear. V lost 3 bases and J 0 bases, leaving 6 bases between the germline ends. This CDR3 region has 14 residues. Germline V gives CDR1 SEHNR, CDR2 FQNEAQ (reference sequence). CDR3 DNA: TGTGCCAGCAGCTTGACTAGCTCTGGAAACACCATATATTTT. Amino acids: CASSLTSSGNTIYF.

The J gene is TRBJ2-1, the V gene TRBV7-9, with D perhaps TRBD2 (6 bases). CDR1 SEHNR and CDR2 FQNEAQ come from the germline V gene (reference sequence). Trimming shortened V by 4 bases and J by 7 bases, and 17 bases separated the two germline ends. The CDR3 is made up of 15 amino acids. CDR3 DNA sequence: TGTGCCAGCAGCTCGTCACGGGAGAGGAGGAATGAGCAGTTCTTC. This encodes CASSSSRERRNEQFF.

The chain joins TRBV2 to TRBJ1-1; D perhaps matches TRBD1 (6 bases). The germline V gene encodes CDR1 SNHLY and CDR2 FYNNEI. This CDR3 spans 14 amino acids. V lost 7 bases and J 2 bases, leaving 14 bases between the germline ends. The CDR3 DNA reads TGTGCCAGCAATCAATTAGGGGGTAACACTGAAGCTTTCTTT. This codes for CASNQLGGNTEAFF.

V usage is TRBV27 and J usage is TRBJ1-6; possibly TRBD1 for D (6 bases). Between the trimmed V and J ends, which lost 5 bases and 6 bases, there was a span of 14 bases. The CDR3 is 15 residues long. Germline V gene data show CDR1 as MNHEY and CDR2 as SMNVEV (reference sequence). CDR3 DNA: TGTGCCAGCAGTCCAGGGACAACGCCTAATTCACCCCTCCACTTT. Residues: CASSPGTTPNSPLHF.

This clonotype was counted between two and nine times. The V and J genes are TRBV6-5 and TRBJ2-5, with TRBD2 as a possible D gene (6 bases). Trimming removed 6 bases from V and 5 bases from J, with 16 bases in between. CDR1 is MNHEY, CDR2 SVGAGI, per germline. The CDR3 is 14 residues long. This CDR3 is CASRASARPETQYF. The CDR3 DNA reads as TGTGCCAGCAGGGCTAGCGCCCGCCCCGAGACCCAGTACTTC.

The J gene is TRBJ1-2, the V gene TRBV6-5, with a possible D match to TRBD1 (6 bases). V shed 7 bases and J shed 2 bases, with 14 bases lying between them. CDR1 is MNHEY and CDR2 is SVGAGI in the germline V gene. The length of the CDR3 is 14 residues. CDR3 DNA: TGTGCCAGCACCCCACAGGGTGGGAACTATGGCTACACCTTC. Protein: CASTPQGGNYGYTF.

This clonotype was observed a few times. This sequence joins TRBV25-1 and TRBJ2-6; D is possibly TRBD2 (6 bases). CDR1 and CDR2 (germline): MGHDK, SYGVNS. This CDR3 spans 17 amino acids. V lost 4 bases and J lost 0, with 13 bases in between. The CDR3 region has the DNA TGTGCCAGCAGTGGGGGGGTCGGGGGCTCTGGGGCCAACGTCCTGACTTTC. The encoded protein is CASSGGVGGSGANVLTF.

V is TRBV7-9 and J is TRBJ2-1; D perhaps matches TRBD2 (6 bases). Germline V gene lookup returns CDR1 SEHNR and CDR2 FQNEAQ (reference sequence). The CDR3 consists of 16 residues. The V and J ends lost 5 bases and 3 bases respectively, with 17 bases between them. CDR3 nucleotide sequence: TGTGCCAGCAGCCCCACCATAGCGGACAACTACAATGAGCAGTTCTTC. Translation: CASSPTIADNYNEQFF.

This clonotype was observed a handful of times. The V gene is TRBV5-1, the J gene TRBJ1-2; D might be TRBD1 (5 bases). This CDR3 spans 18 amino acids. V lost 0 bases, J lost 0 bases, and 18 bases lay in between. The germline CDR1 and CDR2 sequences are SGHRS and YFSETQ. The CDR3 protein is CASSLGQPLATANYGYTF. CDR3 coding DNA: TGCGCCAGCAGCTTGGGACAGCCCCTGGCTACGGCTAACTATGGCTACACCTTC.

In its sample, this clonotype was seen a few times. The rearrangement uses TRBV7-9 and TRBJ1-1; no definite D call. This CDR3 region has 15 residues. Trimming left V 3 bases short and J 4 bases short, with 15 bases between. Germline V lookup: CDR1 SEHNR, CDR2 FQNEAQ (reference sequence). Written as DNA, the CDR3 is TGTGCCAGCAGCTTGGGTTCATCGTTTATCACTGAAGCTTTCTTT. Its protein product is CASSLGSSFITEAFF. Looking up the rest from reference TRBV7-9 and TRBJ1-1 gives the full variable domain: DTGVSQNPRHKITKRGQNVTFRCDPISEHNRLYWYRQTLGQGPEFLTYFQNEAQLEKSRLLSDRFSAERPKGSFSTLEIQRTEQGDSAMYLCASSLGSSFITEAFFGQGTRLTVV.

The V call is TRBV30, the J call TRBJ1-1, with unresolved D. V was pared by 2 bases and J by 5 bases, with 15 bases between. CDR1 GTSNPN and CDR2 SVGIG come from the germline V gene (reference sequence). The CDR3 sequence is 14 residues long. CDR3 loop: CAWSTRVGFTEAFF. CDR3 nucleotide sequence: TGTGCCTGGAGTACGAGAGTGGGTTTTACTGAAGCTTTCTTT.

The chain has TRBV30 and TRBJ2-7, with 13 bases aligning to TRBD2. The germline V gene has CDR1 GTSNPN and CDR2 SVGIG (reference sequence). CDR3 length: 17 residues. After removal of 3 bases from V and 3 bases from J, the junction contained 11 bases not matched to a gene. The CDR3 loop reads CAWSREIGTSGNYEQYF. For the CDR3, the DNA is TGTGCCTGGAGCCGAGAGATCGGGACTAGCGGGAACTACGAGCAGTACTTC.

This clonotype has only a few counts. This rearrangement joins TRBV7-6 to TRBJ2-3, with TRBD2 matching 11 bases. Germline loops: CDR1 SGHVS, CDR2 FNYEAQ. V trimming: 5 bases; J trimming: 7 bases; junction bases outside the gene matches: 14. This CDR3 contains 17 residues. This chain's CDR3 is CASSPSTSGTEGYTQYF. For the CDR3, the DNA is TGTGCCAGCAGCCCGTCGACTAGCGGGACCGAGGGTTATACGCAGTATTTT. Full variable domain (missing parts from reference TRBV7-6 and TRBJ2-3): GAGVSQSPRYKVTKRGQDVALRCDPISGHVSLYWYRQALGQGPEFLTYFNYEAQQDKSGLPNDRFSAERPEGSISTLTIQRTEQRDSAMYRCASSPSTSGTEGYTQYFGPGTRLTVL.

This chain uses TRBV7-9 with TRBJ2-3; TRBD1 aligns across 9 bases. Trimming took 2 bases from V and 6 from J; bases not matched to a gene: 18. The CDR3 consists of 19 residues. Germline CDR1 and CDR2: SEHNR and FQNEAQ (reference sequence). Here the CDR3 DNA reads TGTGCCAGCAGCTTACTCGGACAGGGGATTTCATCCCCGGCGGATACGCAGTATTTT. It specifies CASSLLGQGISSPADTQYF.

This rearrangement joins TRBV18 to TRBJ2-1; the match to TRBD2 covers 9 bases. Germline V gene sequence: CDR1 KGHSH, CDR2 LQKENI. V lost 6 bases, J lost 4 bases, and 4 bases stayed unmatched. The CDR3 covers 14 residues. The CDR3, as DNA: TGTGCCAGCTCCCAGCGGGGGGATTACAATGAGCAGTTCTTC. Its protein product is CASSQRGDYNEQFF. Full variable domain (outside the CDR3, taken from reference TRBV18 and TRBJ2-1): NAGVMQNPRHLVRRRGQEARLRCSPMKGHSHVYWYRQLPEEGLKFMVYLQKENIIDESGMPKERFSAEFPKEGPSILRIQQVVRGDSAAYFCASSQRGDYNEQFFGPGTRLTVL.

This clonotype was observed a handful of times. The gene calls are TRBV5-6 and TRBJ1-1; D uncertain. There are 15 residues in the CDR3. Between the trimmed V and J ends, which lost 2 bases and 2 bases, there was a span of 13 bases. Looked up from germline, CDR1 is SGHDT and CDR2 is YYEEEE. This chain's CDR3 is CASSFFPLSNTEAFF. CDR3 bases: TGTGCCAGCAGCTTCTTTCCACTCTCCAACACTGAAGCTTTCTTT.

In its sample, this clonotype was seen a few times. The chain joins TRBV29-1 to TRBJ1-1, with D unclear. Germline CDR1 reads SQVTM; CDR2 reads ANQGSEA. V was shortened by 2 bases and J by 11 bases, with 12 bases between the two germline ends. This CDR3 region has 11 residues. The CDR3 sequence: CSVERAQEAFF. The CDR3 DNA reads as TGCAGCGTTGAAAGGGCCCAGGAGGCTTTCTTT.